These 23 T cell receptor beta chains came from one sample sequenced in a study of CD8+ T cells in alopecia areata. Extracted RNA was reverse transcribed into cDNA, the sequencing template. The repertoire was sequenced with immunoSEQ multiplex PCR; TCRdb's copy has only in-frame clones and lacks some. This table has around 200,000 clones, roughly three fifths appearing once. Treatment specified: oral pan-JAK inhibitor, 5-10 mg twice daily. The specimen was CD4+ T cells sorted from blood, collected at week 4, from a patient treated with tofacitinib. The receptors were gathered from a human donor with alopecia areata.

The chain joins TRBV30 to TRBJ2-7; D assignment may be TRBD1 or TRBD2 (5 bases each). This CDR3 has 15 residues. CDR1 is GTSNPN, CDR2 SVGIG, per germline (reference sequence). V was cut by 2 bases and J by 0 bases, with 14 bases left in between. CDR3 in DNA: TGTGCCTGGAGTAGGGGACGGCTTCCCTCCTACGAGCAGTACTTC. Protein sequence: CAWSRGRLPSYEQYF.

The DNA for the CDR3 is TGCAGCACCAGGGGCGACGGTTTGAAGACCCAGTACTTC. Translated: CSTRGDGLKTQYF. This chain links TRBV29-1 with TRBJ2-5, with a weak D call TRBD1 (6 bases). Germline-derived CDR1 and CDR2 are SQVTM and ANQGSEA. Trimming cost V 8 bases and J 6 bases, with 19 bases left between them. The CDR3 loop spans 13 amino acids.

This sequence joins TRBV29-1 and TRBJ2-3; D is unclear. Deletions cut 5 bases from V and 4 bases from J, with 4 bases between. CDR1 is SQVTM, CDR2 ANQGSEA, per germline. The CDR3 runs 10 residues. CDR3 amino acids: CSVQSDTQYF. The CDR3 DNA is TGCAGCGTTCAATCAGATACGCAGTATTTT.

The CDR3 is CASSRGEGLKNIQYF. CDR3 coding DNA: TGTGCCAGCAGTAGGGGAGAGGGACTCAAAAACATTCAGTACTTC. V and J are TRBV6-5 and TRBJ2-4, with TRBD2 as a possible D gene (6 bases). Germline V gene lookup returns CDR1 MNHEY and CDR2 SVGAGI. Trimming stripped 5 bases from V and 3 bases from J, with 14 bases between. The CDR3 consists of 15 residues.

J is TRBJ1-5 and V is TRBV25-1, with a tentative D call TRBD1 (6 bases). This CDR3 has 17 residues. Trimming removed 7 bases from V and 1 base from J, with 20 bases in between. CDR1 and CDR2 from the germline V gene are MGHDK and SYGVNS. The CDR3 sequence is CASNGRRGEVSNQPQHF. In nucleotides, the CDR3 is TGTGCCAGCAATGGAAGAAGGGGGGAGGTGAGCAATCAGCCCCAGCATTTT.

This chain links TRBV6-6 with TRBJ1-1; D ambiguous. This CDR3 contains 15 residues. The V gene's germline CDR1 is MNHNY and CDR2 SVGAGI (reference sequence). The ends were cut back, 6 bases at V and 4 bases at J, with 18 bases in the middle. CDR3 DNA sequence: TGTGCCAGCAGCTCGGGGTGGTCAGGAGGCACTGAAGCTTTCTTT. As protein: CASSSGWSGGTEAFF.

This clone has only a few counts. This sequence joins TRBV5-4 and TRBJ1-2; D not certain. V was cut by 0 bases and J by 2 bases, with 11 bases left in between. Germline CDR1 is SGHNT and CDR2 is YYREEE (reference sequence). The CDR3 is made up of 15 amino acids. The CDR3: CASSLEGVVNYGYTF. The CDR3 DNA sequence: TGTGCCAGCAGCTTGGAGGGAGTAGTAAACTATGGCTACACCTTC.

The V call is TRBV28, the J call TRBJ2-3; 7 nucleotides match TRBD2. Germline-derived CDR1 and CDR2 are MDHEN and SYDVKM. The CDR3 extends over 13 amino acids. Trimming at V came to 10 bases and at J to 2 bases, leaving 6 bases not matched to a gene. DNA for the CDR3: TGTGCCATCATGGGGGGGGACACAGATACGCAGTATTTT. Its translation is CAIMGGDTDTQYF. Combining the CDR3 with reference TRBV28 and TRBJ2-3 gives the whole variable domain DVKVTQSSRYLVKRTGEKVFLECVQDMDHENMFWYRQDPGLGLRLIYFSYDVKMKEKGDIPEGYSVSREKKERFSLILESASTNQTSMYLCAIMGGDTDTQYFGPGTRLTVL.

This clone was recorded only once. The chain couples TRBV9 to TRBJ2-3; no firm D call. V dropped 1 base and J dropped 5 bases, with 5 bases sitting between them. Germline assignment: CDR1 SGDLS and CDR2 YYNGEE. The CDR3 runs to 12 residues. CDR3 sequence: CASSVTGDTQYF. The CDR3, as DNA: TGTGCCAGCAGCGTAACGGGAGATACGCAGTATTTT.

This chain uses TRBV27 with TRBJ2-7; D may correspond to TRBD1 or TRBD2 (6 bases each). Germline V lookup: CDR1 MNHEY, CDR2 SMNVEV (reference sequence). The V end lost 2 bases, the J end lost 5 bases, and 22 bases lay between the germline ends. CDR3 size: 17 residues. Here the CDR3 reads CASSLRRGGPGTHEQYF. DNA of the CDR3: TGTGCCAGCAGTTTACGCCGTGGGGGGCCAGGTACTCACGAGCAGTACTTC.

This clone was seen once. The V gene is TRBV29-1, the J gene TRBJ2-2; 8 bases agree with TRBD1. CDR1 and CDR2 from the germline V gene are SQVTM and ANQGSEA. This CDR3 region has 14 residues. V dropped 7 bases and J dropped 4; count of bases not matched to a gene: 8. The CDR3 loop is CSASDRGRTGELFF. In DNA form, the CDR3 reads TGCAGCGCTTCCGACAGGGGCCGCACCGGGGAGCTGTTTTTT.

The chain links TRBV27 to TRBJ1-1; 7 bases line up with TRBD1. The germline V gene encodes CDR1 MNHEY and CDR2 SMNVEV (reference sequence). The CDR3 is made up of 16 amino acids. J was trimmed by 5 bases and V by 6 bases; bases with no gene match: 15. CDR3: CASSTGDPWRRTEAFF. The CDR3, as DNA: TGTGCCAGCAGCACAGGGGACCCGTGGCGTCGGACTGAAGCTTTCTTT.

The chain has TRBV30 and TRBJ1-5; 9 bases agree with TRBD1. The CDR3 runs to 15 residues. V shed 2 bases and J 6 bases; nucleotides not matched to a gene: 8. The germline V gene has CDR1 GTSNPN and CDR2 SVGIG (reference sequence). CDR3 in DNA: TGTGCCTGGAGTCCGGGACAGGGAGGGATTCAGCCCCAGCATTTT. Its protein product is CAWSPGQGGIQPQHF. Based on the CDR3 plus reference TRBV30 and TRBJ1-5, the full variable domain is SQTIHQWPATLVQPVGSPLSLECTVEGTSNPNLYWYRQAAGRGLQLLFYSVGIGQISSEVPQNLSASRPQDRQFILSSKKLLLSDSGFYLCAWSPGQGGIQPQHFGDGTRLSIL.

This clone was counted only a few times. The V call is TRBV19, the J call TRBJ1-1; possibly TRBD1 for D (5 bases). Looked up from germline, CDR1 is LNHDA and CDR2 is SQIVND (reference sequence). This CDR3 is built from 15 residues. Trimming pared 5 bases from V and 0 bases from J, leaving 13 bases between. The CDR3 bases are TGTGCCAGTAGTTTAAACAGGCTCATGAACACTGAAGCTTTCTTT. Protein product: CASSLNRLMNTEAFF.

This sequence joins TRBV18 and TRBJ1-5; D perhaps matches TRBD1 (6 bases). CDR3 size: 16 residues. V lost 0 bases, J lost 4 bases, and 13 bases lay in between. In germline, CDR1 is KGHSH, CDR2 LQKENI. This CDR3 reads CASSPPGSGTNQPQHF. CDR3 nucleotide sequence: TGTGCCAGCTCACCACCGGGATCCGGGACAAATCAGCCCCAGCATTTT.

This chain joins TRBV5-4 and TRBJ2-7, with TRBD2 identical over 8 bases. The CDR3 extends over 15 amino acids. Looked up from germline, CDR1 is SGHNT and CDR2 is YYREEE (reference sequence). J lost 0 bases, V lost 1 base, and 3 bases had no gene match. The CDR3 loop is CASSLREGFSYEQYF. In DNA, the CDR3 is TGTGCCAGCAGCTTGCGGGAGGGATTCTCCTACGAGCAGTACTTC.

The V gene is TRBV27, the J gene TRBJ1-3; maybe TRBD1 (5 bases). This CDR3 contains 13 residues. With 7 bases removed from V and 5 bases from J, the gap between germline ends came to 12 bases. Germline V gene sequence: CDR1 MNHEY, CDR2 SMNVEV (reference sequence). This CDR3 reads CASIVWGRNTIYF. The DNA of the CDR3 is TGTGCCAGCATTGTCTGGGGACGAAACACCATATATTTT.

The rearrangement links TRBV7-9 to TRBJ1-5; D is ambiguous. Germline values: CDR1 SEHNR, CDR2 FQNEAQ (reference sequence). This CDR3 has 15 amino acids. The ends were cut back, 3 bases at V and 1 base at J, with 10 bases in the middle. The CDR3 DNA follows: TGTGCCAGCAGCTTCGGGTCCCAGAGCAATCAGCCCCAGCATTTT. This encodes CASSFGSQSNQPQHF.

CDR3 nucleotides: TGCAGCGTTGTCCGGGACAGGGGGATAAATGAGCAGTTCTTC. Translated, it gives CSVVRDRGINEQFF. The V gene is TRBV29-1, the J gene TRBJ2-1; 11 nucleotides align to TRBD1. The CDR3 runs 14 residues. The germline gives CDR1 SQVTM, CDR2 ANQGSEA. Germline trimming cut 4 bases from V and 7 bases from J; bases unmatched to any gene: 6.

The V gene is TRBV4-2, the J gene TRBJ2-1; no definite D call. The V gene lost 0 bases and the J gene lost 7 bases, with 7 bases spanning the gap. This CDR3 is built from 13 residues. Germline V gene data show CDR1 as LGHNA and CDR2 as YNFKEQ. In DNA form, the CDR3 reads TGTGCCAGCAGCCAAGACTGGCTTAATGAGCAGTTCTTC. This codes for CASSQDWLNEQFF.

J is TRBJ1-5 and V is TRBV30, with D maybe TRBD1 (6 bases). Germline CDR1 GTSNPN, CDR2 SVGIG (reference sequence). V shed 5 bases and J shed 4 bases, with 12 bases lying between them. This CDR3 is 13 amino acids long. CDR3 sequence: CAWQQGRNQPQHF. CDR3 nucleotide sequence: TGTGCCTGGCAACAGGGAAGGAATCAGCCCCAGCATTTT.

This clone has a handful of counts. The chain combines TRBV29-1 with TRBJ2-7, with a weak D call TRBD2 (5 bases). Per the germline V gene, CDR1 is SQVTM and CDR2 is ANQGSEA. The CDR3 is made up of 12 amino acids. Between the trimmed V and J ends, which lost 4 bases and 3 bases, there was a span of 10 bases. The CDR3 reads CSVGFGSYEQYF. CDR3 DNA sequence: TGCAGCGTTGGTTTTGGGAGCTACGAGCAGTACTTC.

This clone was observed a few times. The genes are TRBV25-1 and TRBJ2-4; D gene uncertain. Trimming cost V 6 bases and J 1 base, with 13 bases left between them. Germline V gene sequence: CDR1 MGHDK, CDR2 SYGVNS. The CDR3 runs to 15 residues. In DNA, the CDR3 is TGTGCCAGCAGCGGGCTATCCGAGGCCAAAAACATTCAGTACTTC. It codes for CASSGLSEAKNIQYF.